This TCR beta chain appears in the sequencing data of a study of blood T cell repertoires in COVID-19 (dated by TCRdb to 2020 to 2021). Turning to the overall study: The collaborator samples originated in the United States, Italy and Spain and spanned the acute and convalescent phases of COVID-19. HLA class I and class II types, where available, came from metadata supplied by the sample provider rather than from assay-based typing. Samples came from the ongoing ImmuneRACE study (first 160 participants) plus 1,254 subjects from 6 global collaborators. The sample metadata nearly always contained a de-identified subject ID, COVID-19 status, age in years and sex. The material from the prospective study consisted of cDNA or gDNA derived from T cells, B-cell-depleted T cells, or PBMCs. The repertoires were made available in a free public database intended to serve as a resource for research on the immune response to SARS-CoV-2. Subjects who had been exposed to COVID-19, were actively infected with it, or had recovered from it provided the deeply sampled blood TCRbeta repertoires that made up the dataset. Overall study results and their limits: The quantity of clinical and demographic metadata differed by source and by participant and was supplied without curation.

TCRbeta CDR3 regions were amplified from genomic DNA using the immunoSEQ Assay, a bias-controlled multiplex PCR. The published analysis was carried out like this. The number of nucleated cells in each sample was estimated from the amplification of reference gene primers within the assay. To quantify the absolute abundance of each unique TCRbeta CDR3 rearrangement, sequence reads were collapsed and filtered. For each sample, productive Simpson clonality was calculated as the square root of Simpson's diversity index over productive rearrangements. The source is immuneACCESS, and TCRdb retained only in-frame sequences with V and J called. Part of the clones is not carried over; for the studies checked, unresolved V genes explain less than half of this, and the remainder is unexplained. V and J calls and clone size follow that table, whereas D and trimming were derived from the DNA. Across this sample there are some 64,000 clones, with roughly 90% seen only once. Over 3.5% of the sample is in the top ten clones.

V drops 8 bases and J drops 10 bases, leaving 15 bases in between. From a lookup of the germline V gene, CDR1 and CDR2 are MNHEY and SVGAGI. From its cysteine to its phenylalanine, the CDR3 spans 13 amino acids. Kept here is only the CDR3 DNA, which spans 39 bases and is read in frame from base 1. Collaborating institutions collected whole blood in K2EDTA tubes following their own protocols. For TCRbeta analysis, collaborator samples were shipped as frozen whole blood, as isolated PBMCs, or as DNA extracted from either sample type. About this clone itself: No cognate antigen has been identified for it. No qualities accompany the bases; no much larger clone lies one base away.

Material: peripheral blood. This clonotype was obtained from a man between 45 and 60 years old with active COVID-19. This chain is built from TRBV6-5 and TRBJ1-6; matching of 6 bases hints at TRBD1 as the D gene. The DNA is as follows: TGTGCCAGCGGGACACCCGCGAGCTCACCCCTCCACTTT. It specifies CASGTPASSPLHF.